A selection of T cell receptor beta chains follows, all from one sample in a study of Graves' ophthalmopathy and Graves' hyperthyroidism. MiXCR, applied by TCRdb to the multiplex PCR reads, yields one record per CDR3 protein. The table has about 1.1 million distinct CDR3 sequences, 35% to 45% seen once. Sequenced input: peripheral blood or thyroid tissue (not recorded which). These receptors originate from an adult man with Graves' hyperthyroidism. The CDR3 runs from the conserved cysteine through the conserved F or W. The D gene is left open where the match is weak. Clone size is not always given. Where it is, it says once, few, many or a class for expanded clones.

size,D,length,V,J,DNA,CDR3
NA,NA,15,TRBV7-9,TRBJ1-1,TGTGCCAGCAGCTTAGGGCCGGGGGGGGCCTATGAAGCTTTCTTT,CASSLGPGGAYEAFF
many,NA,15,TRBV2,TRBJ2-2,TGTGCCAGCAGTGGCCGACTACAGGGTATCGGGGAGCTGTTTTTT,CASSGRLQGIGELFF
NA,TRBD1,15,TRBV28,TRBJ1-5,TGTGCCAGCAGTTTATTTGGGCAGGGGGCTCAGCCCCAGCATTTT,CASSLFGQGAQPQHF
many,NA,15,TRBV5-6,TRBJ1-4,TGTGCCAGCAGCTTTCGGGGCGTCGCTAATGAAAAACTGTTTTTT,CASSFRGVANEKLFF
many,NA,15,TRBV14,TRBJ2-5,TGTGCCAGCAGCCAAGGTTATCCGCGAAGAGAGACCCAGTACTTC,CASSQGYPRRETQYF
NA,NA,14,TRBV29-1,TRBJ1-2,TGCAGCGTCGGCAGGGGAACCACTAACTATGGCTACACCTTC,CSVGRGTTNYGYTF
NA,NA,18,TRBV12-3/TRBV12-4,TRBJ1-5,TGTGCCAGCAGGAGCGCTAGCCCCAGACCCATTAGCAATCAGCCCCAGCATTTT,CASRSASPRPISNQPQHF
once,NA,14,TRBV29-1,TRBJ1-4,TGCAGCGTTGGGACAGAGGCAACTAATGAAAAACTGTTTTTT,CSVGTEATNEKLFF
few,NA,13,TRBV12-3/TRBV12-4,TRBJ1-4,TGTGCCAGCTCCGGGACAACTAATGAAAAACTGTTTTTT,CASSGTTNEKLFF
many,NA,13,TRBV7-3,TRBJ1-1,TGTGCCAGCAGCCTGCAGGAGGGGGCTGAAGCTTTCTTT,CASSLQEGAEAFF
many,TRBD2,14,TRBV29-1,TRBJ2-7,TGCAGCGTTGTGTGGGCGGGAGGGACCGGGGAGCAGTACTTC,CSVVWAGGTGEQYF
NA,TRBD2,13,TRBV29-1,TRBJ2-7,TGCAGCGTCGCGGCTAGCGGGAGGTACGAGCAGTACTTC,CSVAASGRYEQYF
many,NA,15,TRBV9,TRBJ2-5,TGTGCCAGCAGCGTAGGTGGTAGCGATGGAGAGACCCAGTACTTC,CASSVGGSDGETQYF
NA,NA,11,TRBV20-1,TRBJ1-2,TGCAGTGCTAGAAACGGTTATGGCTACACCTTC,CSARNGYGYTF
NA,TRBD1,15,TRBV12-3/TRBV12-4,TRBJ1-4,TGTGCCAGCAGTCTATACAGGGGATCGGATGAAAAACTGTTTTTT,CASSLYRGSDEKLFF
few,TRBD1,15,TRBV2,TRBJ1-4,TGTGCCAGCAGTGCTCAAGGGGGCACTAATGAAAAACTGTTTTTT,CASSAQGGTNEKLFF
many,NA,14,TRBV10-3,TRBJ1-6,TGTGCCATCCAACCGGGGCAGAATAATTCACCCCTCCACTTT,CAIQPGQNNSPLHF
few,NA,17,TRBV11-2,TRBJ1-1,TGTGCCAGCAGCCAAGATGGTGGCGGCACCCAAAGGACTGAAGCTTTCTTT,CASSQDGGGTQRTEAFF
NA,NA,16,TRBV19,TRBJ1-1,TGTGCCAGTAGGAATGAAATAACGGGGGCGAAGACTGAAGCTTTCTTT,CASRNEITGAKTEAFF
many,NA,14,TRBV4-3,TRBJ1-2,TGCGCCAGCAGCCAAGATGTTTGGGGAGGTGGCTACACCTTC,CASSQDVWGGGYTF
many,TRBD2,13,TRBV20-1,TRBJ2-5,TGCAGTGTAAGGACTAGGGCCCAAGAGACCCAGTACTTC,CSVRTRAQETQYF
many,NA,14,TRBV5-1,TRBJ1-1,TGTGCCAGCAGCTTAGCCCCAGGGAACACTGAAGCTTTCTTT,CASSLAPGNTEAFF
NA,NA,12,TRBV10-1,TRBJ1-6,TGCGCCAGCGGTGAAAATAATTCACCCCTCCACTTT,CASGENNSPLHF
NA,TRBD1,15,TRBV6-6,TRBJ1-3,TGTGCCAGCAGTAAAGGGGGCTCAACTGGAAACACCATATATTTT,CASSKGGSTGNTIYF
NA,NA,16,TRBV5-6,TRBJ1-6,TGTGCCAGCAGCTTGGCCCGCCAGGGGATCAATTCACCCCTCCACTTT,CASSLARQGINSPLHF
many,NA,12,TRBV11-2,TRBJ1-2,TGTGCCAGCAGCCAGGCAGCCGGAGGCTACACCTTC,CASSQAAGGYTF
many,TRBD1,16,TRBV5-1,TRBJ1-5,TGCGCCAGCAGCAAATCCGGGACAGGGGTTCATCAGCCCCAGCATTTT,CASSKSGTGVHQPQHF
many,TRBD1,17,TRBV7-8,TRBJ2-5,TGTGCCAGCAGCCCCCAAATTCGGCAGGGGGCGCAGGAGACCCAGTACTTC,CASSPQIRQGAQETQYF
few,NA,13,TRBV12-3/TRBV12-4,TRBJ2-7,TGTGCCAGCAGTTTGAACACAGCCTACGAGCAGTACTTC,CASSLNTAYEQYF
many,NA,16,TRBV5-1,TRBJ2-6,TGCGCCAGCAGCTTGGACCGACTCTCTGGGGCCAACGTCCTGACTTTC,CASSLDRLSGANVLTF
many,NA,13,TRBV6-5,TRBJ1-5,TGTGCCAGCAGTTATCAGGGGACTCAGCCCCAGCATTTT,CASSYQGTQPQHF
NA,TRBD2,15,TRBV2,TRBJ2-5,TGTGCCAGCATAGTGAGACTAGCGGGAACAGAGACCCAGTACTTC,CASIVRLAGTETQYF
NA,NA,13,TRBV29-1,TRBJ1-1,TGCAGCGTTGCTCGGGGGGCGAACACTGAAGCTTTCTTT,CSVARGANTEAFF